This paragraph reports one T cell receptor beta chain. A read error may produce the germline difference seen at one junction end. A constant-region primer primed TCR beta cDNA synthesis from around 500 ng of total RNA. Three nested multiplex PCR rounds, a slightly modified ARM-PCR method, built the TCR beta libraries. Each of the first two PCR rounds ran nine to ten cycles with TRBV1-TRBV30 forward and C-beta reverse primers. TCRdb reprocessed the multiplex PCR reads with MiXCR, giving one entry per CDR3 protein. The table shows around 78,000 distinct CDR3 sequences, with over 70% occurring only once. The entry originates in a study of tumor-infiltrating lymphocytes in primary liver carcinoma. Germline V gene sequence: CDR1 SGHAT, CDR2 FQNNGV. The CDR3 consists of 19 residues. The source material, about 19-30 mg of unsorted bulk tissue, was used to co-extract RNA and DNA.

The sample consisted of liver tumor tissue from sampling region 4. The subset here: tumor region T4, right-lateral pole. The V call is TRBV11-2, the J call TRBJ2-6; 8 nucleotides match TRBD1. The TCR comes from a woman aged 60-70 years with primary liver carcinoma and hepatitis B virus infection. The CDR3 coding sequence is TGTGCCGGCAGCTTAGGGGACAGGCCCGTCAGCTCTGGGGCCAACGCCCTGACTTTC. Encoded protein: CAGSLGDRPVSSGANALTF.